Following are 5 T cell receptor beta chains from one sample sequenced in a study of blood T cell repertoires in COVID-19. Data came from immunoSEQ multiplex PCR; TCRdb stores just in-frame clones and leaves some out. The profile covers around 420,000 clones, with 88% appearing a single time and 2% to 2.5% taken by the ten largest. Sequencing used PBMCs or T cells enriched from blood (not recorded which). These receptor sequences come from a woman between 35 and 50 years old with acute COVID-19.

The rearrangement uses TRBV6-5 and TRBJ2-7; D is perhaps TRBD1 (5 bases). The germline gives CDR1 MNHEY, CDR2 SVGAGI. The CDR3 runs to 14 residues. Trimming left V 5 bases short and J 0 bases short, with 11 bases between. CDR3 in DNA: TGTGCCAGCAGTAAACGACAGTTCTCCTACGAGCAGTACTTC. This encodes CASSKRQFSYEQYF.

CDR3 nucleotides: TGTGCCAGCAGCTTCAACAGGGCTAGCACAGATACGCAGTATTTT. Its translation is CASSFNRASTDTQYF. The rearrangement uses TRBV7-8 and TRBJ2-3, with D possibly matching TRBD1 (6 bases). Germline V CDR1 and CDR2: SGHVS, FQNEAQ. Trimming removed 3 bases from V and 0 bases from J, with 10 bases in between. The CDR3 consists of 15 residues.

The genes are TRBV7-9 and TRBJ1-2; D uncertain. CDR1 and CDR2 from the germline V gene are SEHNR and FQNEAQ (reference sequence). V lost 8 bases, J lost 4 bases, and 5 bases lay in between. CDR3 length: 10 residues. The DNA for the CDR3 is TGTGCCAGCGGGAGCTATGGCTACACCTTC. It translates to CASGSYGYTF.

The chain couples TRBV3-1 (or the pseudogene TRBV3-2) to TRBJ2-1, with 9 bases that match TRBD2. The V segment lost 0 bases and the J segment 5 bases; nucleotides outside the gene matches: 5. The CDR3 has 16 residues. Germline-derived CDR1 and CDR2 are LGHDT and YNNKEL (reference sequence). CDR3 residues: CASSQDSGGGDNEQFF. CDR3 in DNA: TGTGCCAGCAGCCAAGATAGCGGGGGAGGGGACAATGAGCAGTTCTTC.

This clone was seen a single time. The V gene is TRBV7-9, the J gene TRBJ1-2; no firm D call. The V and J ends lost 5 bases and 1 base respectively, with 2 bases between them. In germline, CDR1 is SEHNR, CDR2 FQNEAQ (reference sequence). The CDR3 has 11 amino acids. CDR3 coding DNA: TGTGCCAGCAGCCTTAACTATGGCTACACCTTC. It is translated as CASSLNYGYTF.